The next 25 T cell receptor beta chains were all read from a single sample in a study of OX40 agonist ivuxolimab in advanced cancers. Some clones are missing from TCRdb's copy, which holds only in-frame ones; the method was immunoSEQ multiplex PCR. In the table there are tens of thousands of clones, around 84% of which are singletons. Sequenced here: CD4+ or CD8+ T cells sorted from blood, sampled in a trial of the OX40 agonist ivuxolimab. These receptors were collected from an adult with an advanced solid tumor such as melanoma, head and neck, liver or kidney cancer.

The chain is built from TRBV27 and TRBJ1-1, with TRBD1 identical over 9 bases. V lost 4 bases, J lost 10 bases, and 7 bases stayed unmatched. The CDR3 is 13 amino acids. Looked up from germline, CDR1 is MNHEY and CDR2 is SMNVEV (reference sequence). The DNA of the CDR3 is TGTGCCAGCAGTTCCAGGACAGGGGCAAGAGCTTTCTTT. As protein: CASSSRTGARAFF.

The chain recombines TRBV19 with TRBJ2-7, with a possible D match to TRBD2 (7 bases). The CDR3 is 16 amino acids. V lost 3 bases, J lost 3 bases, and 18 bases lay in between. CDR1 is LNHDA and CDR2 is SQIVND in the germline V gene (reference sequence). This chain's CDR3 is CASSMGGLGLVYEQYF. As DNA, the CDR3 is TGTGCCAGTAGTATGGGGGGGCTCGGTTTGGTCTACGAGCAGTACTTC.

This clone was recorded a few times. J is TRBJ1-5 and V is TRBV10-2; D gene unclear. The germline CDR1 and CDR2 sequences are WSHSY and SAAADI. The germline V and J ends were trimmed by 4 bases and 6 bases, with 7 bases remaining between them. CDR3 length: 12 amino acids. CDR3 in DNA: TGCGCCAGCAGTGGGTGGTTTCAGCCCCAGCATTTT. Translated, it gives CASSGWFQPQHF.

The chain links TRBV6-5 to TRBJ1-1; D possibly corresponds to TRBD1 (6 bases). The CDR3 is made up of 14 amino acids. Germline assignment: CDR1 MNHEY and CDR2 SVGAGI. Trimming took off 8 bases at V and 3 bases at J, with 16 bases between the two ends. CDR3 nucleotides: TGTGCCAGCCGACAATCCCAGGGGCACACTGAAGCTTTCTTT. Translated: CASRQSQGHTEAFF.

The CDR3 spells CASSTGDGADTQYF. In DNA, the CDR3 is TGTGCCAGCAGCACAGGGGATGGGGCAGATACGCAGTATTTT. The chain combines TRBV11-2 with TRBJ2-3, with 7 bases that match TRBD1. Germline-derived CDR1 and CDR2 are SGHAT and FQNNGV. J gave up 4 bases and V 5 bases, and 6 bases lay outside the gene matches. The CDR3 is made up of 14 amino acids.

The chain uses TRBV28 and TRBJ2-3, with TRBD2 identical over 8 bases. The CDR3 has 17 amino acids. V lost 3 bases to trimming and J lost 1 base; unmatched junction nucleotides: 9. Looked up from germline, CDR1 is MDHEN and CDR2 is SYDVKM. The CDR3: CASSFTPAGAGTDTQYF. DNA for the CDR3: TGTGCCAGCAGTTTTACCCCAGCGGGGGCGGGCACAGATACGCAGTATTTT.

V is TRBV7-2 and J is TRBJ1-2; TRBD1 aligns across 8 bases. The V gene's germline CDR1 is SGHTA and CDR2 FQGNSA. The CDR3 runs to 15 residues. V was clipped by 4 bases and J by 5 bases; unmatched bases: 9. The CDR3 bases are TGTGCCAGCAGCTCGCCGGACAGGGATCGGTATGGCTACACCTTC. Its translation: CASSSPDRDRYGYTF.

The chain is built from TRBV29-1 and TRBJ1-4; TRBD1 is a possible D gene (6 bases). The V and J ends lost 7 bases and 3 bases respectively, with 15 bases between them. Germline V gene sequence: CDR1 SQVTM, CDR2 ANQGSEA. CDR3 length: 14 residues. CDR3 region: CSARRQGPNEKLFF. In DNA, the CDR3 is TGCAGCGCCAGACGCCAGGGGCCTAATGAAAAACTGTTTTTT. The whole variable domain, remainder taken from reference TRBV29-1 and TRBJ1-4, is SAVISQKPSRDICQRGTSLTIQCQVDSQVTMMFWYRQQPGQSLTLIATANQGSEATYESGFVIDKFPISRPNLTFSTLTVSNMSPEDSSIYLCSARRQGPNEKLFFGSGTQLSVL.

The chain recombines TRBV28 with TRBJ2-6, with a possible D match to TRBD2 (6 bases). CDR1 is MDHEN and CDR2 is SYDVKM in the germline V gene. This CDR3 comprises 17 residues. The V end lost 6 bases, the J end lost 0 bases, and 15 bases lay between the germline ends. DNA of the CDR3: TGTGCCAGCAGGGGCGGGACGGCTCCCTCTGGGGCCAACGTCCTGACTTTC. This gives the protein CASRGGTAPSGANVLTF.

The genes are TRBV5-4 and TRBJ1-6; D is unresolved. Trimming took off 7 bases at V and 4 bases at J, with 12 bases between the two ends. The germline V gene has CDR1 SGHNT and CDR2 YYREEE (reference sequence). The CDR3 is 14 amino acids. CDR3 sequence: CASSERSYNSPLHF. CDR3 DNA: TGTGCCAGCTCTGAGAGATCTTATAATTCACCCCTCCACTTT.

There are a few counts of this clone. This chain joins TRBV5-1 and TRBJ2-3, with D possibly matching TRBD1 (5 bases). The germline V and J ends were trimmed by 0 bases and 0 bases, with 5 bases remaining between them. The CDR3 runs to 14 residues. In germline, CDR1 is SGHRS, CDR2 YFSETQ. CDR3 DNA sequence: TGCGCCAGCAGCTTGGAGGGGAGCACAGATACGCAGTATTTT. Amino acids: CASSLEGSTDTQYF. The entire variable domain, with the rest obtained from reference TRBV5-1 and TRBJ2-3, is as follows: KAGVTQTPRYLIKTRGQQVTLSCSPISGHRSVSWYQQTPGQGLQFLFEYFSETQRNKGNFPGRFSGRQFSNSRSEMNVSTLELGDSALYLCASSLEGSTDTQYFGPGTRLTVL.

The rearrangement uses TRBV7-9 and TRBJ2-7; TRBD1 matches 7 bases. Germline CDR1 and CDR2: SEHNR and FQNEAQ (reference sequence). The J segment lost 7 bases and the V segment lost 4 bases, leaving 13 bases of the junction unmatched. The CDR3 extends over 15 amino acids. The CDR3 DNA reads TGTGCCAGCAGCTCATCCCAGGGGGTTATTGGGGAGCAGTACTTC. It translates to CASSSSQGVIGEQYF. The whole variable domain, filled in from reference TRBV7-9 and TRBJ2-7, reads DTGVSQNPRHKITKRGQNVTFRCDPISEHNRLYWYRQTLGQGPEFLTYFQNEAQLEKSRLLSDRFSAERPKGSFSTLEIQRTEQGDSAMYLCASSSSQGVIGEQYFGPGTRLTVT.

The chain couples TRBV6-5 to TRBJ1-2; no definite D call. This CDR3 has 13 residues. V was trimmed by 2 bases and J by 1 base, leaving 5 bases between them. Per the germline V gene, CDR1 is MNHEY and CDR2 is SVGAGI. The CDR3 nucleotides read TGTGCCAGCAGTTACGACAATAACTATGGCTACACCTTC. It translates to CASSYDNNYGYTF.

In its sample, this clone ranks as medium-sized. J is TRBJ2-1 and V is TRBV19; 9 nucleotides agree with TRBD2. Per the germline V gene, CDR1 is LNHDA and CDR2 is SQIVND (reference sequence). The CDR3 is 14 residues long. The ends lost 4 bases at V and 7 bases at J; junction bases unmatched: 5. CDR3 nucleotide sequence: TGTGCCAGTAGTACAGGGACTAGCAGGAATGAGCAGTTCTTC. Translated, it gives CASSTGTSRNEQFF.

The sample holds one count of this clone. The chain joins TRBV7-2 to TRBJ2-5; TRBD2 matches at 7 bases. Germline CDR1 and CDR2: SGHTA and FQGNSA. V lost 5 bases and J lost 3; bases outside the gene matches: 9. CDR3 length equals 15 residues. The CDR3 DNA sequence: TGTGCCAGCAGCCAAAACACCGGGACTAAAGAGACCCAGTACTTC. Translating gives CASSQNTGTKETQYF.

This chain uses TRBV25-1 with TRBJ1-1; possible D gene TRBD1, 6 bases. The V end lost 6 bases, the J end lost 4 bases, and 18 bases lay between the germline ends. Germline V gene sequence: CDR1 MGHDK, CDR2 SYGVNS. There are 15 residues in the CDR3. The CDR3 spells CASSAGGRYPTEAFF. The CDR3 nucleotides read TGTGCCAGCAGCGCCGGGGGGCGGTATCCCACTGAAGCTTTCTTT.

The CDR3 DNA reads as TGTGCCAGCAGCCAGGACAGGGGTGACGAGCAGTACTTC. This encodes CASSQDRGDEQYF. V is TRBV27 and J is TRBJ2-7; 9 bases fit TRBD1. Germline trimming cut 6 bases from V and 5 bases from J; bases unmatched to any gene: 5. The CDR3 extends over 13 amino acids. CDR1 and CDR2 from the germline V gene are MNHEY and SMNVEV (reference sequence).

The chain is built from TRBV19 and TRBJ2-1; the D gene is possibly TRBD2 (7 bases). V dropped 0 bases and J dropped 6 bases, with 18 bases sitting between them. Germline loops: CDR1 LNHDA, CDR2 SQIVND (reference sequence). The CDR3 totals 17 residues. This chain's CDR3 is CASSIDRGIGGLNEQFF. DNA for the CDR3: TGTGCCAGTAGTATAGATCGAGGGATCGGGGGGCTCAATGAGCAGTTCTTC.

There are a few counts of this clone. V usage is TRBV2 and J usage is TRBJ1-1; D remains unclear. Germline loops: CDR1 SNHLY, CDR2 FYNNEI. Trimming removed 6 bases from V and 1 base from J, with 9 bases in between. This CDR3 is 13 amino acids long. The CDR3: CASRRIWNTEAFF. The CDR3 nucleotides read TGTGCCAGCAGGCGTATCTGGAACACTGAAGCTTTCTTT.

The chain couples TRBV6-1 to TRBJ2-1; perhaps TRBD2 as D (5 bases). This CDR3 is 15 amino acids long. V lost 3 bases to trimming and J lost 2 bases, with 11 bases between them. The germline CDR1 and CDR2 sequences are MNHNS and SASEGT. As DNA, the CDR3 is TGTGCCAGCAGTGAGAACTACGGGACCTACAATGAGCAGTTCTTC. Its protein product is CASSENYGTYNEQFF.

This clone was seen once. The chain joins TRBV18 to TRBJ2-7, with D maybe TRBD1 (5 bases). The CDR3 has 13 residues. Germline-derived CDR1 and CDR2 are KGHSH and LQKENI. The CDR3 DNA reads as TGTGCCAACTCACCTGCCAGGGTCGGCGAGCAGTACGTC. Translation gives CANSPARVGEQYV.

In its sample, this clone was seen many times. J is TRBJ1-1 and V is TRBV4-3; D not resolved. The CDR3 covers 15 residues. Germline CDR1 reads LGHNA; CDR2 reads YSLEER. Trimming removed 1 base from V and 2 bases from J, with 11 bases in between. Written as DNA, the CDR3 is TGCGCCAGCAGCCAAGCAGCGAGTCGAAACACTGAAGCTTTCTTT. Translation gives CASSQAASRNTEAFF.

Note on this clone: This same CDR3 is encoded by further DNA sequences in the sample. The chain recombines TRBV7-2 with TRBJ1-5, with unresolved D. Between the trimmed V and J ends, which lost 3 bases and 4 bases, there was a span of 7 bases. The CDR3 covers 13 residues. Germline CDR1 and CDR2: SGHTA and FQGNSA. CDR3 coding DNA: TGTGCCAGCAGCTTGGGTCCAAATCAGCCCCAGCATTTT. Protein sequence: CASSLGPNQPQHF.

The chain employs TRBV4-1 and TRBJ1-2, with 7 positions matching TRBD1. CDR3 length equals 15 residues. Germline CDR1 MGHRA, CDR2 YSYEKL. Trimming at V came to 2 bases and at J to 7 bases, leaving 10 bases not matched to a gene. CDR3 sequence (DNA): TGCGCCAGCAGCCAAACTGGGTTGACAGGGTTTGGCTACACCTTC. Translating it yields CASSQTGLTGFGYTF.

The V call is TRBV5-1, the J call TRBJ2-7; D may be TRBD2 (6 bases). V was clipped by 1 base and J by 7 bases, with 21 bases between them. Germline values: CDR1 SGHRS, CDR2 YFSETQ. The CDR3 loop spans 16 amino acids. Written as DNA, the CDR3 is TGCGCCAGCAGCTTGAATGAAGGAGCAGGGAGGCAGGAGCAGTACTTC. It codes for CASSLNEGAGRQEQYF.